The T cell receptor (beta chain) described here comes from a study of cytomegalovirus exposure and HLA in healthy donors. Regarding the study as a whole: Later, an analysis found that common viral pathogens appeared to be linked with several of the most significant clusters. In an earlier analysis, productive rearrangement rates for most beta V segments clustered near 90% or 30%. The authors confirmed in vitro that a few CMV-associated chains were specific for CMV antigens. Some highly shared sequence variants likely arose as a pipeline artifact.

Of note for this clone: As yet, its antigen is unknown.

The ends lost 1 base at V and 5 bases at J; junction bases unmatched: 7. Per germline, CDR1 SGHTA and CDR2 FQGTGA. The CDR3 contains 15 residues. 13 Jbeta primers and 60 Vbeta primers were used for the PCR. Profiled with immunoSEQ multiplex PCR; TCRdb holds only in-frame clones, not every one. The table lists about 160,000 clones, 71% of them singletons, with more than 2.5% in the top ten. The specimen was PBMCs. This sequence was found in a woman aged 25 to 39 in good health and CMV-seronegative. J is TRBJ1-1 and V is TRBV7-3; 7 positions match TRBD1. Here the CDR3 DNA reads TGTGCCAGCAGCTTAAGTGCCAGGGGGTATACTGAAGCTTTCTTT. Its translation: CASSLSARGYTEAFF.